Below are 32 T cell receptor beta chains sequenced from a single sample in a study of cytomegalovirus exposure and HLA in healthy donors. The PCR had 60 Vbeta and 13 Jbeta primers. Sequenced by immunoSEQ multiplex PCR; TCRdb stores in-frame clones only, minus some. The sample carries more than 200,000 clones, around 83% recorded once. The sequenced sample was PBMCs. Receptor source: a girl between 10 and 17 years old in good health and CMV-seronegative.

This chain links TRBV7-9 with TRBJ2-2, with no clear D. The CDR3 length is 13 residues. Germline values: CDR1 SEHNR, CDR2 FQNEAQ (reference sequence). Trimming shortened V by 8 bases and J by 1 base, and 8 bases separated the two germline ends. The CDR3 coding sequence is TGTGCCAGCCCCAACAAGAACACCGGGGAGCTGTTTTTT. It specifies CASPNKNTGELFF.

This rearrangement joins TRBV21-1 to TRBJ2-7; the table's D call TRBD1 went unverified against the DNA. TRBV21-1 is a pseudogene locus. The CDR3 runs to 14 residues. The CDR3 spells CASSEEQNRDRGLF. The CDR3 coding sequence is TGTGCCAGCAGCGAAGAACAAAATCGGGACAGGGGTCTGTTC.

This chain joins TRBV7-8 and TRBJ2-7, with D uncertain. Germline V lookup: CDR1 SGHVS, CDR2 FQNEAQ. CDR3 size: 17 residues. V lost 8 bases to trimming and J lost 0 bases, with 23 bases between them. Written as DNA, the CDR3 is TGTGCCAGCGGGTACATGGGCATCGGAATAAGCTCCTACGAGCAGTACTTC. Its translation is CASGYMGIGISSYEQYF.

The rearrangement uses TRBV27 and TRBJ1-3; TRBD1 might be the D (6 bases). Germline assignment: CDR1 MNHEY and CDR2 SMNVEV (reference sequence). The CDR3 totals 14 residues. The germline V and J ends were trimmed by 4 bases and 0 bases, with 7 bases remaining between them. The CDR3 nucleotides read TGTGCCAGCAGTTCGGGACACTCTGGAAACACCATATATTTT. Amino acid sequence: CASSSGHSGNTIYF.

The rearrangement joins TRBV20-1 to TRBJ1-1, with no clear D. The CDR3 runs 11 residues. Trimming left V 7 bases short and J 5 bases short, with 11 bases between. The germline V gene has CDR1 DFQATT and CDR2 SNEGSKA (reference sequence). The CDR3 nucleotides are TGCAGTGTGGCGGGGTTGACTGAAGCTTTCTTT. This gives the protein CSVAGLTEAFF.

The V and J genes are TRBV11-1 and TRBJ2-7, with 7 bases matching TRBD2. CDR3 length equals 14 residues. V lost 0 bases and J lost 3; bases outside the gene matches: 2. Germline V CDR1 and CDR2: SGHAT, FQDESV (reference sequence). The CDR3 sequence is CASSLAPGGYEQYF. DNA for the CDR3: TGTGCCAGCAGCTTAGCGCCGGGAGGCTACGAGCAGTACTTC.

The chain has TRBV10-3 and TRBJ1-5; 7 nucleotides agree with TRBD1. CDR1 and CDR2 (germline): ENHRY, SYGVKD. V was clipped by 6 bases and J by 5 bases; unmatched bases: 13. CDR3 length: 16 amino acids. DNA for the CDR3: TGTGCCATCAGCCCGACAGGGTATTATGGGGATCAGCCCCAGCATTTT. This encodes CAISPTGYYGDQPQHF.

The chain couples TRBV6-1 to TRBJ1-6; TRBD1 aligns across 9 bases. Germline V gene sequence: CDR1 MNHNS, CDR2 SASEGT. The CDR3 length is 15 residues. The V segment lost 1 base and the J segment 11 bases; nucleotides outside the gene matches: 6. The CDR3 DNA sequence: TGTGCCAGCAGTGAAGATGGGACAGGGAGGCCACCCCTCCACTTT. This gives the protein CASSEDGTGRPPLHF.

The V and J genes are TRBV7-8 and TRBJ1-2; D might be TRBD1 (6 bases). There are 15 residues in the CDR3. Germline CDR1 SGHVS, CDR2 FQNEAQ. V shed 1 base and J shed 6 bases, with 15 bases lying between them. CDR3: CASSLGAGVRNGYTF. The CDR3 DNA is TGTGCCAGCAGCTTAGGGGCAGGGGTTCGTAATGGCTACACCTTC.

This clone was counted between two and nine times. CDR3 sequence: CASSPSSPGEAFF. CDR3 sequence (DNA): TGTGCCAGCAGCCCTTCTTCTCCAGGTGAAGCTTTCTTT. The V gene is TRBV7-3, the J gene TRBJ1-1; D remains unclear. V was clipped by 5 bases and J by 7 bases, with 14 bases between them. The CDR3 contains 13 residues. Germline CDR1 reads SGHTA; CDR2 reads FQGTGA.

The genes are TRBV5-4 and TRBJ2-7, with 8 bases fitting TRBD2. The CDR3 is 14 amino acids. Germline values: CDR1 SGHNT, CDR2 YYREEE (reference sequence). J was trimmed by 6 bases and V by 4 bases; bases with no gene match: 9. The CDR3 coding sequence is TGTGCCAGCAGCACTTCTGCGGGAGGTGGCGAGCAGTACTTC. Its translation is CASSTSAGGGEQYF.

V gene TRBV19 combines with J gene TRBJ2-3; TRBD2 aligns across 8 bases. The CDR3 runs 15 residues. Germline CDR1 reads LNHDA; CDR2 reads SQIVND (reference sequence). The junction had 10 bases not matched to a gene; V was cut back by 8 bases and J by 3 bases. The CDR3 DNA reads as TGTGCCAGTGCTACCTTTCGGGGGGGAACAGATACGCAGTATTTT. It specifies CASATFRGGTDTQYF.

CDR3 nucleotide sequence: TGTGCCTGGAGTGCCAGCGGGCCCTCCTACAATGAGCAGTTCTTC. Protein sequence: CAWSASGPSYNEQFF. V and J are TRBV30 and TRBJ2-1; possible D gene TRBD2, 6 bases. This CDR3 spans 15 amino acids. Trimming removed 1 base from V and 0 bases from J, with 10 bases in between. The germline gives CDR1 GTSNPN, CDR2 SVGIG (reference sequence).

This rearrangement joins TRBV28 to TRBJ1-1; D ambiguous. Looked up from germline, CDR1 is MDHEN and CDR2 is SYDVKM. The CDR3 covers 13 residues. The ends were cut back, 8 bases at V and 3 bases at J, with 13 bases in the middle. Here the CDR3 reads CASRGRGDTEAFF. The DNA for the CDR3 is TGTGCCAGCCGAGGTCGAGGCGACACTGAAGCTTTCTTT.

The genes are TRBV2 and TRBJ2-7, with a possible D match to TRBD2 (6 bases). The germline CDR1 and CDR2 sequences are SNHLY and FYNNEI. CDR3 length equals 15 residues. Trimming removed 2 bases at V and 0 bases at J, with 11 bases between. The CDR3 protein is CASSETGGISYEQYF. CDR3 nucleotides: TGTGCCAGCAGTGAAACTGGGGGGATCTCCTACGAGCAGTACTTC. The whole variable domain, remainder taken from reference TRBV2 and TRBJ2-7, is EPEVTQTPSHQVTQMGQEVILRCVPISNHLYFYWYRQILGQKVEFLVSFYNNEISEKSEIFDDQFSVERPDGSNFTLKIRSTKLEDSAMYFCASSETGGISYEQYFGPGTRLTVT.

The chain joins TRBV28 to TRBJ2-5, with TRBD2 matching over 7 bases. The CDR3 sequence is 15 residues long. The junction had 12 bases not matched to a gene; V was cut back by 4 bases and J by 7 bases. Germline V CDR1 and CDR2: MDHEN, SYDVKM. CDR3 bases: TGTGCCAGCAGTTCTAAGCGGGGACCTTCGGGGACCCAGTACTTC. Translation gives CASSSKRGPSGTQYF.

The table lists this clone with a few counts. The chain couples TRBV4-2 to TRBJ2-7; 7 positions agree with TRBD2. Looked up from germline, CDR1 is LGHNA and CDR2 is YNFKEQ. Trimming removed 5 bases from V and 3 bases from J; junction bases left unmatched: 7. This CDR3 is 14 amino acids long. This chain's CDR3 is CASSSELADYEQYF. The CDR3 region has the DNA TGTGCCAGCAGCTCAGAGCTAGCGGACTACGAGCAGTACTTC.

The chain has TRBV12-5 and TRBJ1-1, with a weak D call TRBD1 (6 bases). From germline, CDR1 is LGHNT and CDR2 FRNRAP. Trimming shortened V by 0 bases and J by 1 base, and 21 bases separated the two germline ends. The CDR3 loop spans 19 amino acids. CDR3 DNA: TGTGCTAGTGGTTTGGTACAGGATGGGACAAGCACTGGGAACACTGAAGCTTTCTTT. Translated: CASGLVQDGTSTGNTEAFF.

J is TRBJ2-5 and V is TRBV28, with TRBD1 identical over 7 bases. V lost 6 bases, J lost 3 bases, and 7 bases stayed unmatched. Germline V gene sequence: CDR1 MDHEN, CDR2 SYDVKM. The CDR3 is made up of 14 amino acids. The DNA for the CDR3 is TGTGCCAGCAGCGTCGGGCAGGGGGAAGAGACCCAGTACTTC. Translation: CASSVGQGEETQYF.

The V and J genes are TRBV5-1 and TRBJ2-5; 7 nucleotides agree with TRBD2. The J call is uncertain, as TRBJ2-7 better fits the DNA end. Germline V gives CDR1 SGHRS, CDR2 YFSETQ. The CDR3 length is 15 residues. In DNA, the CDR3 is TGCGCCAGCAGCGGGGCTAGCGGATCTTCCTACGAGCAGTACTTC. Encoded protein: CASSGASGSSYEQYF.

V is TRBV6-5 and J is TRBJ1-2; TRBD1 matches 12 bases. From germline, CDR1 is MNHEY and CDR2 SVGAGI. V was clipped by 0 bases and J by 7 bases; unmatched bases: 6. The CDR3 covers 16 residues. The CDR3 sequence: CASSYSPWGQGAGYTF. Here the CDR3 DNA reads TGTGCCAGCAGTTACTCGCCCTGGGGACAGGGGGCTGGCTACACCTTC.

The chain has TRBV9 and TRBJ2-7; the D gene is possibly TRBD1 (6 bases). Germline lookup yields CDR1 SGDLS and CDR2 YYNGEE. The CDR3 length is 15 residues. Between the trimmed V and J ends, which lost 4 bases and 7 bases, there was a span of 21 bases. The CDR3 sequence: CASSSQTDSVFEQYF. Written as DNA, the CDR3 is TGTGCCAGCAGCTCACAAACGGACAGCGTTTTTGAGCAGTACTTC.

This clone was observed once. The chain carries TRBV4-1 and TRBJ2-3; D is unclear. Germline lookup yields CDR1 MGHRA and CDR2 YSYEKL. Trimming took off 1 base at V and 0 bases at J, with 8 bases between the two ends. CDR3 length: 15 residues. The CDR3 reads CASSQARGSTDTQYF. The CDR3 nucleotides read TGCGCCAGCAGCCAAGCTCGAGGAAGCACAGATACGCAGTATTTT.

The V call is TRBV29-1, the J call TRBJ2-3; 9 nucleotides line up with TRBD2. Per the germline V gene, CDR1 is SQVTM and CDR2 is ANQGSEA. The CDR3 covers 14 residues. Unmatched junction bases numbered 11, after V lost 2 bases and J lost 11 bases. CDR3 DNA sequence: TGCAGCGTTGAATCCCGACTAGCGGCGCCGGGGCAGTATTTT. Translation: CSVESRLAAPGQYF.

The V gene is TRBV6-1, the J gene TRBJ1-5, with TRBD1 as a possible D gene (5 bases). V gave up 2 bases and J gave up 7 bases, with 12 bases separating them. Germline V lookup: CDR1 MNHNS, CDR2 SASEGT. This CDR3 comprises 14 residues. The CDR3 loop reads CASSEKTASQPQHF. The CDR3 DNA reads as TGTGCCAGCAGTGAAAAGACAGCCTCACAGCCCCAGCATTTT.

This chain links TRBV4-1 with TRBJ1-3, with D possibly matching TRBD1 (6 bases). Germline CDR1 MGHRA, CDR2 YSYEKL. The CDR3 runs 15 residues. With 4 bases removed from V and 9 bases from J, the gap between germline ends came to 19 bases. In DNA, the CDR3 is TGCGCCAGCAGCCGCCCCGAGGGGGTTTCATCCACCATATATTTT. The encoded protein is CASSRPEGVSSTIYF.

The J gene is TRBJ1-2, the V gene TRBV4-1; TRBD1 matches at 10 bases. Germline assignment: CDR1 MGHRA and CDR2 YSYEKL. Trimming removed 3 bases from V and 4 bases from J; junction bases left unmatched: 5. This CDR3 has 15 residues. DNA of the CDR3: TGCGCCAGCAGCCAGACGACAGGGGGCTCCTATGGCTACACCTTC. Translating it yields CASSQTTGGSYGYTF.

For this clone: An end of the junction differs from the germline gene, which may be a read error. This rearrangement joins TRBV7-2 to TRBJ2-7; 14 bases map to TRBD2. The CDR3 has 16 residues. CDR1 and CDR2 (germline): SGHTA, FQGNSA. CDR3 sequence: CASSLVRTSGGYGQYF. The CDR3 DNA follows: TGTGCCAGCAGCTTAGTACGGACTAGCGGGGGGTACGGGCAGTACTTC. The full variable domain, completed using reference TRBV7-2 and TRBJ2-7, is GAGVSQSPSNKVTEKGKDVELRCDPISGHTALYWYRQSLGQGLEFLIYFQGNSAPDKSGLPSDRFSAERTGGSVSTLTIQRTQQEDSAVYLCASSLVRTSGGYGQYFGPGTRLTVT.

The chain joins TRBV4-2 to TRBJ2-1; D gene ambiguous. Trimming stripped 2 bases from V and 6 bases from J, with 17 bases between. CDR3 length: 16 amino acids. The germline gives CDR1 LGHNA, CDR2 YNFKEQ. The CDR3 loop is CASSQSRGSRSNEQFF. CDR3 nucleotide sequence: TGTGCCAGCAGCCAATCCCGCGGTTCCCGCAGCAATGAGCAGTTCTTC.

V usage is TRBV7-9 and J usage is TRBJ1-1; unclear D gene. V gave up 4 bases and J gave up 2 bases, with 11 bases separating them. CDR1 is SEHNR and CDR2 is FQNEAQ in the germline V gene (reference sequence). This CDR3 spans 14 amino acids. The CDR3 nucleotides read TGTGCCAGCAGCTCGACAATATTCAACACTGAAGCTTTCTTT. It translates to CASSSTIFNTEAFF.

This chain links TRBV27 with TRBJ2-7; tentatively, D is TRBD1 (5 bases). In germline, CDR1 is MNHEY, CDR2 SMNVEV (reference sequence). Trimming left V 3 bases short and J 4 bases short, with 16 bases between. CDR3 length equals 15 residues. CDR3 protein: CASSFLFGADYEQYF. The CDR3 DNA follows: TGTGCCAGCAGTTTTTTATTTGGGGCGGATTACGAGCAGTACTTC.

The genes are TRBV18 and TRBJ1-5; D unclear. The length of the CDR3 is 14 residues. Looked up from germline, CDR1 is KGHSH and CDR2 is LQKENI. The V and J ends lost 6 bases and 0 bases respectively, with 9 bases between them. CDR3 region: CASSDTNSNQPQHF. DNA for the CDR3: TGTGCCAGCTCCGACACAAATAGCAATCAGCCCCAGCATTTT.